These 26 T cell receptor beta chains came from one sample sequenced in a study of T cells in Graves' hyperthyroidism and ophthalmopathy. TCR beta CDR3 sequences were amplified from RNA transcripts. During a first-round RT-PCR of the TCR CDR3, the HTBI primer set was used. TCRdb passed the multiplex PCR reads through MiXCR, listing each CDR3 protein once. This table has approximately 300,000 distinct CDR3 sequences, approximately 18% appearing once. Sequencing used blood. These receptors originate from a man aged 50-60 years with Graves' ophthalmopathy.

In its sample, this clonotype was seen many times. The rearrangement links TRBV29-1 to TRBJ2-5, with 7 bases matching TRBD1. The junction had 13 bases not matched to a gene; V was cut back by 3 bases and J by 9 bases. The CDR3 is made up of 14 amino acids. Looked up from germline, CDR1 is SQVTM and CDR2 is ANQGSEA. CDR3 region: CSVEGSGQRMAQYF. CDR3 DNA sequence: TGCAGCGTTGAGGGTTCGGGACAGCGAATGGCCCAGTACTTC.

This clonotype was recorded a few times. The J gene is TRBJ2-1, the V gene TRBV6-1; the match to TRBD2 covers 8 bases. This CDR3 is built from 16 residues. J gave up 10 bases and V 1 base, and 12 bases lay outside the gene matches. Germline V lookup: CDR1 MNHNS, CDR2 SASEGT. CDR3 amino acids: CASSEEATLAGYEQFF. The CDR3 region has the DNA TGTGCCAGCAGTGAAGAAGCAACCTTAGCGGGGTACGAGCAGTTCTTC.

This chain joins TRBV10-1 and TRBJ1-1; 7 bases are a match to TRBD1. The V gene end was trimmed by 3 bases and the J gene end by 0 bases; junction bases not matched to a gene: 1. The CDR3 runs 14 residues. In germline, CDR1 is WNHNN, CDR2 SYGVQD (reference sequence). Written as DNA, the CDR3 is TGCGCCAGCAGTGACACAGGGGTGAACACTGAAGCTTTCTTT. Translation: CASSDTGVNTEAFF.

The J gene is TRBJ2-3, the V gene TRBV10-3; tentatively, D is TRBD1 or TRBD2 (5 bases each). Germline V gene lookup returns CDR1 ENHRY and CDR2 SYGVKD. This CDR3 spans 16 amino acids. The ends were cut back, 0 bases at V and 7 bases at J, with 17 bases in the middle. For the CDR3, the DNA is TGTGCCATCAGTGAGTCGAGTGTTTCTGGGACCCATACGCAGTATTTT. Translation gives CAISESSVSGTHTQYF.

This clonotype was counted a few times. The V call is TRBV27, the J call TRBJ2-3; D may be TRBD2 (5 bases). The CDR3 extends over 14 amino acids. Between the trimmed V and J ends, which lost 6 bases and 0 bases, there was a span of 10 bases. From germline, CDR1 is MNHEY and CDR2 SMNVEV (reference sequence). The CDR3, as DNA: TGTGCCAGCAGGGTGGCGGGCAGCACAGATACGCAGTATTTT. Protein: CASRVAGSTDTQYF.

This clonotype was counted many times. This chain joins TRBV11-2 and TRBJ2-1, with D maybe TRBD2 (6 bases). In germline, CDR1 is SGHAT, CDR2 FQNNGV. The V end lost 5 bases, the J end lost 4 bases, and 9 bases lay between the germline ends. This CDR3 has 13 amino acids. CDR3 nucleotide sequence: TGTGCCAGCAGCATGGGACTGTACAATGAGCAGTTCTTC. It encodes CASSMGLYNEQFF.

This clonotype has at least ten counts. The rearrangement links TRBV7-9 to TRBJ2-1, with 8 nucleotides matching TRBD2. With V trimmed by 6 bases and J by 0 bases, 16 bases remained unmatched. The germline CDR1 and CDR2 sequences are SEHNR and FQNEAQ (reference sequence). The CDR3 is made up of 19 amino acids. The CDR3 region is CASSLLYGLASSSYNEQFF. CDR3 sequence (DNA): TGTGCCAGCAGTTTATTGTATGGACTAGCCTCGAGCTCCTACAATGAGCAGTTCTTC.

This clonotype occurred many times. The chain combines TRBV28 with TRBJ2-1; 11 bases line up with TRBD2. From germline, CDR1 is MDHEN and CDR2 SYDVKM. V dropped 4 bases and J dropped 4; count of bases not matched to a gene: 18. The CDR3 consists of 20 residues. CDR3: CASSSSRLAGREGHYNEQFF. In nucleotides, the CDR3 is TGTGCCAGCAGTTCCTCTCGACTAGCGGGACGAGAGGGACATTACAATGAGCAGTTCTTC.

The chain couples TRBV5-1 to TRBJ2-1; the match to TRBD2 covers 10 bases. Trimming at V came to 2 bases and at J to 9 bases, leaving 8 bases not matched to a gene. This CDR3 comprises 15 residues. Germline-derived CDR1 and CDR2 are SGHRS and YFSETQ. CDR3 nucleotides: TGCGCCAGCAGCTTAAACCCTAGCGGGAGTTCTGAGCAGTTCTTC. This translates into CASSLNPSGSSEQFF.

The CDR3 DNA sequence: TGCGCCAGCAGCCTCGGGACTAGCGGGAGCTTTGAGACCCAGTACTTC. This sequence encodes CASSLGTSGSFETQYF. The genes are TRBV5-1 and TRBJ2-5, with 14 nucleotides matching TRBD2. The CDR3 has 16 amino acids. Germline V CDR1 and CDR2: SGHRS, YFSETQ. Unmatched junction bases numbered 7, after V lost 4 bases and J lost 5 bases.

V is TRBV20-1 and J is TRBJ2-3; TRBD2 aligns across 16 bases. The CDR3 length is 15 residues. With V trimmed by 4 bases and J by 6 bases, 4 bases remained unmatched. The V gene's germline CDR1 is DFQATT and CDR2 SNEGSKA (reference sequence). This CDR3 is CSAMGLAGGPDTQYF. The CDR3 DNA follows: TGCAGTGCTATGGGACTAGCGGGAGGGCCGGATACGCAGTATTTT.

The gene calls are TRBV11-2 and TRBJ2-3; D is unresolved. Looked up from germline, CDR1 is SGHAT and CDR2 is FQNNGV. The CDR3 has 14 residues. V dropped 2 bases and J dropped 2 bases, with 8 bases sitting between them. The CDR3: CASSLFPNTDTQYF. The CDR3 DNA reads TGTGCCAGCAGCTTATTTCCAAACACAGATACGCAGTATTTT.

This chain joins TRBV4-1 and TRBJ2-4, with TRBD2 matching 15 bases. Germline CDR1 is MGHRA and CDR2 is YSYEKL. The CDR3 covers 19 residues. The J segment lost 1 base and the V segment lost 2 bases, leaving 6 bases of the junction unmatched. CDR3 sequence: CASSQTGLAGGPAKNIQYF. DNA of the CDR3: TGCGCCAGCAGCCAAACGGGACTAGCGGGAGGCCCCGCCAAAAACATTCAGTACTTC.

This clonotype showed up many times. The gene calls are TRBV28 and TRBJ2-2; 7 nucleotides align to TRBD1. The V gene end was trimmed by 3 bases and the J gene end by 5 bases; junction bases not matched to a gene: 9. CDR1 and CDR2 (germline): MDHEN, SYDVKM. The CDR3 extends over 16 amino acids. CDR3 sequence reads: CASSLRQGVGTGELFF. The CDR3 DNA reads TGTGCCAGCAGTTTGCGGCAGGGGGTAGGGACCGGGGAGCTGTTTTTT.

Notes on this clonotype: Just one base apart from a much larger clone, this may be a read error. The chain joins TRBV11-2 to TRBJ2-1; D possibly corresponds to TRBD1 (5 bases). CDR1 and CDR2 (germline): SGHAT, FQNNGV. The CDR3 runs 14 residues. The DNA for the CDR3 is TGTGCCAGCAGCTTCGGCCAGGGTAAGAGTGAGCAGTGCTTC. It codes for CASSFGQGKSEQCF.

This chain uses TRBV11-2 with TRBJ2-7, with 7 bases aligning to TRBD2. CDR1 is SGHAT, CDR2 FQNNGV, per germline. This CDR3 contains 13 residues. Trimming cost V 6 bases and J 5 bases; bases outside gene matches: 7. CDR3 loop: CASSSSGVHEQYF. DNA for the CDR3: TGTGCCAGCAGTTCTAGCGGCGTCCACGAGCAGTACTTC.

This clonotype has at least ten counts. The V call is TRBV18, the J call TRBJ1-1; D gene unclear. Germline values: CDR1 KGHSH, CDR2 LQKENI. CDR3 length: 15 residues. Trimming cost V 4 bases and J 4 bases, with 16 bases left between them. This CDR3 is CASSRSERVGTEAFF. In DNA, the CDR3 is TGTGCCAGCTCACGAAGTGAGAGGGTCGGCACTGAAGCTTTCTTT.

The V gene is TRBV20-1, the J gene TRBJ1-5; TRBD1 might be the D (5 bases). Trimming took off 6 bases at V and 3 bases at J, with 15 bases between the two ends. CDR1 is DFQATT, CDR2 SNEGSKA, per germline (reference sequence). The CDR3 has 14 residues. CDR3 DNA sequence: TGCAGTGCCCCCTACAACGGGGCCAATCAGCCCCAGCATTTT. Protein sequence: CSAPYNGANQPQHF.

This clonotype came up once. The CDR3 spells CASSIHGGSYNEQFF. DNA for the CDR3: TGTGCCAGTAGTATTCACGGGGGCTCCTACAATGAGCAGTTCTTC. The genes are TRBV19 and TRBJ2-1; weak D call: TRBD2 (6 bases). V was trimmed by 3 bases and J by 0 bases, leaving 9 bases between them. Germline values: CDR1 LNHDA, CDR2 SQIVND (reference sequence). The CDR3 is made up of 15 amino acids. Supplemented by reference TRBV19 and TRBJ2-1, the full variable domain reads DGGITQSPKYLFRKEGQNVTLSCEQNLNHDAMYWYRQDPGQGLRLIYYSQIVNDFQKGDIAEGYSVSREKKESFPLTVTSAQKNPTAFYLCASSIHGGSYNEQFFGPGTRLTVL.

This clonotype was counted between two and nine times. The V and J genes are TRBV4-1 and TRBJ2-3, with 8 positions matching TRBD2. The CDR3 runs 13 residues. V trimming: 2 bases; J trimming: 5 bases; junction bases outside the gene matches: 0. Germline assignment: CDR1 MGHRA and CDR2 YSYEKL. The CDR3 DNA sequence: TGCGCCAGCAGCCAACGGGAGGGAGATACGCAGTATTTT. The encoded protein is CASSQREGDTQYF.

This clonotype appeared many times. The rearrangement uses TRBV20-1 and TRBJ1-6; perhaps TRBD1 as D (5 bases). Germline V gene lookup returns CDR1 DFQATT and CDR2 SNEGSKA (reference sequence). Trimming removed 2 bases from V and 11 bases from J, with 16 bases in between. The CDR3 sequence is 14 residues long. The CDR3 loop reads CSARPGGGVPPLHF. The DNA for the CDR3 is TGCAGTGCTAGACCTGGTGGGGGGGTACCACCCCTCCACTTT.

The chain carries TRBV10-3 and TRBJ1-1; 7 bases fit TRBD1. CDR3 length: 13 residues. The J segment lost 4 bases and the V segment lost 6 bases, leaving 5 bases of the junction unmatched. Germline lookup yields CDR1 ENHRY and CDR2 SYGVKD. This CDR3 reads CAISRGGSTEAFF. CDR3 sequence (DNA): TGTGCCATCAGCCGAGGGGGCTCCACTGAAGCTTTCTTT.

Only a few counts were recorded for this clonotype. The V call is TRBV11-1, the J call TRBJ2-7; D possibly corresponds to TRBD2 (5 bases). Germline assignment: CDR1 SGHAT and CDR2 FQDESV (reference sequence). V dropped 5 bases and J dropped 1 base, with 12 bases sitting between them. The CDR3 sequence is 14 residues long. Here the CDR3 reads CASSGGPSSYEQYF. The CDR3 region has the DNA TGTGCCAGCAGCGGAGGACCGAGTTCCTACGAGCAGTACTTC.

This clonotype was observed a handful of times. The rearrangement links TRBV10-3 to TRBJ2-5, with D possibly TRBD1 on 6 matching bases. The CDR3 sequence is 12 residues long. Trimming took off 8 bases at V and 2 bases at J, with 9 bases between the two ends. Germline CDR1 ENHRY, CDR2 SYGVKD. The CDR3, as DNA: TGTGCCATCCGACAGGAACAAGAGACCCAGTACTTC. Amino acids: CAIRQEQETQYF.

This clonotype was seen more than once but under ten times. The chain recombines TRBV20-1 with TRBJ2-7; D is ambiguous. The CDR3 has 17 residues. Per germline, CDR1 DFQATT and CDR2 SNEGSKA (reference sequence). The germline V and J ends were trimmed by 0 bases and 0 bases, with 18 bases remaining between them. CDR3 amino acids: CSARDPLKSSSSYEQYF. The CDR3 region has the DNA TGCAGTGCTAGAGATCCCCTAAAATCCTCGAGCTCCTACGAGCAGTACTTC.

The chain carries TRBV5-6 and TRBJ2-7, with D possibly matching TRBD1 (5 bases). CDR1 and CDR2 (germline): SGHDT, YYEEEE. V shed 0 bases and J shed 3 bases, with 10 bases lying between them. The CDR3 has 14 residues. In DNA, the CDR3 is TGTGCCAGCAGCTTGGCAGGGTTGGTCTACGAGCAGTACTTC. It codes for CASSLAGLVYEQYF.